These 2 T cell receptor beta chains were all obtained from the same sample, sequenced in a study of OX40 agonist ivuxolimab in advanced cancers. The method was immunoSEQ multiplex PCR; TCRdb's version includes in-frame clones alone and lacks a portion of them. The sample shows about 24,000 clones, 78% of them seen only once. The sequencing here drew on CD4+ or CD8+ T cells sorted from blood, taken in a trial of the OX40 agonist ivuxolimab. These receptors were obtained from an adult with an advanced solid tumor such as melanoma, head and neck, liver or kidney cancer.

Written as DNA, the CDR3 is TGTGCCAGCCACACTACTAGGACGGAGGCGAACACCGGGGAGCTGTTTTTT. This sequence encodes CASHTTRTEANTGELFF. The rearrangement links TRBV21-1 to TRBJ2-2; no DNA check was done on the table's D call, TRBD2. TRBV21-1 is a listed pseudogene. This CDR3 contains 17 residues.

V gene TRBV29-1 combines with J gene TRBJ1-1, with D hard to call. There are 11 residues in the CDR3. Germline V gives CDR1 SQVTM, CDR2 ANQGSEA. Trimming removed 4 bases at V and 10 bases at J, with 13 bases between. This chain's CDR3 is CSVVSVLGAFF. CDR3 nucleotides: TGCAGCGTTGTATCCGTCCTCGGAGCTTTCTTT.